These T cell receptor beta chains were read from a single sample in a study of blood T cells in healthy people across ages. TCRdb re-analysed the 5' RACE reads in MiXCR, keeping a single row per CDR3 protein. The sample shows about 800,000 distinct CDR3 sequences, about half of them seen only once. Sequenced: blood. All receptors derive from a man older than 75 in good health. Both conserved end residues are part of each CDR3. D genes are given only for firm matches. Not all rows give a size; the values are once, few, many and, for expanded clones, a class.

CDR3aa | CDR3nt | abundance | j_gene | v_gene | d_gene
CASSFPNQETQYF | TGTGCCAGCAGTTTTCCTAACCAAGAGACCCAGTACTTC | many | TRBJ2-5 | TRBV28 | NA
CASRAGTPYNEQYF | TGTGCCAGCAGAGCCGGGACACCTTACAATGAGCAGTACTTC | NA | TRBJ2-5 | TRBV12-3/TRBV12-4 | NA
CASSLKTGGADTQYF | TGTGCCAGCAGCCTAAAGACAGGGGGGGCAGATACGCAGTATTTT | NA | TRBJ2-3 | TRBV21-1 | NA
CASSLGDRGIEQYF | TGCGCCAGCAGCTTGGGGGACAGGGGGATTGAGCAGTACTTC | many | TRBJ2-5 | TRBV5-1 | TRBD1
CAISEPWTGQGPAYEQYF | TGTGCCATCAGTGAGCCCTGGACCGGACAGGGCCCAGCCTACGAGCAGTACTTC | many | TRBJ2-7 | TRBV10-3 | TRBD1
CASSEMGRSSYNEQFF | TGTGCCAGCAGCGAGATGGGACGTAGCTCCTACAATGAGCAGTTCTTC | NA | TRBJ2-1 | TRBV7-2 | NA
CASSLNRGRDTQYF | TGTGCCAGCAGCTTAAACCGCGGGAGAGATACGCAGTATTTT | few | TRBJ2-3 | TRBV7-9 | TRBD2
CASSLAHGQHQPQHF | TGTGCCAGCAGCTTGGCTCATGGACAACATCAGCCCCAGCATTTT | few | TRBJ1-5 | TRBV5-5 | NA
CASSLGARDEQYF | TGTGCCAGCAGCTTAGGCGCTAGGGACGAGCAGTACTTC | NA | TRBJ2-7 | TRBV7-2 | NA
CASSLDSLWSREQYF | TGTGCCAGCAGCCTGGACTCGCTATGGTCTCGGGAGCAGTACTTC | NA | TRBJ2-4 | TRBV3-1 | NA
CASSQEGSGSYEQYF | TGTGCCAGCAGCCAAGAGGGCAGCGGGAGCTACGAGCAGTACTTC | few | TRBJ2-7 | TRBV4-2 | TRBD2
CASSLDFFLDTQYF | TGTGCCAGCAGCTTAGACTTTTTCTTGGATACGCAGTATTTT | few | TRBJ2-3 | TRBV7-2 | NA
CSARDGQGYGYTF | TGCAGTGCTAGAGATGGGCAGGGCTATGGCTACACCTTC | few | TRBJ1-2 | TRBV20-1 | NA
CASSYEVGQSGYTF | TGTGCCAGCAGTTACGAGGTCGGTCAGTCTGGCTACACCTTC | NA | TRBJ1-2 | TRBV6-5 | NA
CASSQDLREDNNEQFF | TGCGCCAGCAGCCAAGATTTGAGGGAGGATAACAATGAGCAGTTCTTC | NA | TRBJ2-1 | TRBV4-3 | NA
CASSSTRPSTDTQYF | TGTGCCAGCAGTTCGACTAGACCCAGCACAGATACGCAGTATTTT | few | TRBJ2-3 | TRBV5-5 | NA
CASSFQIRLERQETQYF | TGCGCCAGCAGCTTTCAGATCCGGCTGGAAAGACAAGAGACCCAGTACTTC | few | TRBJ2-5 | TRBV5-1 | NA
CASSLAGTVNTEAFF | TGTGCCAGCAGTTTAGCTGGGACAGTGAACACTGAAGCTTTCTTT | NA | TRBJ1-1 | TRBV27 | TRBD1
CASSKGQGSTDTQYF | TGCGCCAGCAGCAAGGGACAGGGGAGCACAGATACGCAGTATTTT | NA | TRBJ2-3 | TRBV5-1 | TRBD1
CAISVKGEDTQYF | TGTGCCATCAGTGTGAAGGGGGAAGATACGCAGTATTTT | few | TRBJ2-3 | TRBV10-3 | NA
CSARKPSGTGELFF | TGCAGTGCTAGGAAGCCCTCGGGCACCGGGGAGCTGTTTTTT | many | TRBJ2-2 | TRBV20-1 | NA
CASSQKTGTQETQYF | TGTGCCAGCAGCCAGAAGACAGGAACCCAAGAGACCCAGTACTTC | NA | TRBJ2-5 | TRBV5-5 | NA
CASSISGTGDETQYF | TGTGCCAGCAGCATATCCGGGACAGGGGACGAGACCCAGTACTTC | few | TRBJ2-5 | TRBV11-3 | TRBD1